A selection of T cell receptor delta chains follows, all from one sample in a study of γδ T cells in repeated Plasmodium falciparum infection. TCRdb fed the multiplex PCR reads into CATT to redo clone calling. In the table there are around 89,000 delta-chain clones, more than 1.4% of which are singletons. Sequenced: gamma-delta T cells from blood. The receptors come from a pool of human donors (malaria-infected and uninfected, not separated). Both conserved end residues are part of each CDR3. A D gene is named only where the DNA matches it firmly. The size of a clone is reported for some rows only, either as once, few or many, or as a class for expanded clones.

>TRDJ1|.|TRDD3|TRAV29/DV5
CAARLRLHLTGESPTDKLIF
TGTGCAGCACGGCTACGACTCCACCTTACTGGGGAGTCCCCCACCGATAAACTCATCTTT
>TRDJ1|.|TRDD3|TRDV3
CAFYPGGFIEPWYTDKLIF
TGTGCCTTTTACCCTGGGGGATTCATCGAGCCCTGGTACACCGATAAACTCATCTTT
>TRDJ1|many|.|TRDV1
CALGEVIGVVYTDKLIF
TGTGCTCTTGGGGAAGTAATTGGGGTTGTGTACACCGATAAACTCATCTTT
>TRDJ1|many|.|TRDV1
CALGILGCTDKLIF
TGTGCTCTTGGGATCCTGGGTTGCACCGATAAACTCATCTTT
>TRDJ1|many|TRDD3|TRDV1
CALGGPRLPPTGGSVYTDKLIF
TGTGCTCTTGGGGGCCCCCGCCTTCCACCTACTGGGGGATCCGTTTACACCGATAAACTCATCTTT
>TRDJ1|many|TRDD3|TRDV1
CALGERPHSTGGKTDKLIF
TGTGCTCTTGGGGAAAGGCCCCACTCGACTGGGGGGAAAACCGATAAACTCATCTTT
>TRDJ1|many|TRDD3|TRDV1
CALGEPPVPVRGIGTDKLIF
TGTGCTCTTGGGGAACCCCCTGTCCCGGTTCGGGGGATTGGCACCGATAAACTCATCTTT
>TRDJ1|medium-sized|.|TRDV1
CALGEHRWRGSGKLIF
TGTGCTCTTGGGGAACACAGGTGGCGGGGATCAGGGAAACTCATCTTT
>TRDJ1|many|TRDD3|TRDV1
CALGFRPGGCYYTDKLIF
TGTGCTCTTGGGTTTAGGCCTGGGGGATGTTACTACACCGATAAACTCATCTTT
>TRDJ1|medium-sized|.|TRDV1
CALGKFFVSYTDKLIF
TGTGCTCTTGGAAAGTTCTTCGTCTCGTACACCGATAAACTCATCTTT
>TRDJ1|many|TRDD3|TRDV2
CACDSVSPTGDTLSDKLIF
TGTGCCTGTGACTCCGTTAGCCCTACCGGGGATACCTTATCCGATAAACTCATCTTT
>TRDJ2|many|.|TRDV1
CALGEIWGTAQLFF
TGTGCTCTTGGGGAAATCTGGGGGACAGCACAACTCTTCTTT
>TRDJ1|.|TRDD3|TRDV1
CALGERSYWGTPYSKLIF
TGTGCTCTTGGGGAGCGTAGTTACTGGGGGACCCCCTATAGTAAACTCATCTTT
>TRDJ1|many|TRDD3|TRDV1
CALGELSRGHTGGSASPDKLIF
TGTGCTCTTGGGGAACTGTCCCGAGGCCATACTGGGGGATCCGCGAGTCCCGATAAACTCATCTTT
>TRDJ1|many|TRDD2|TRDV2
CACDTLGTSYVVGALYTDKLIF
TGTGCCTGTGACACTCTAGGGACTTCCTACGTGGTGGGGGCCCTATACACCGATAAACTCATCTTT
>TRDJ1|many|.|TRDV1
CALGEPHHPTDKLIF
TGTGCTCTTGGGGAACCCCATCACCCCACCGATAAACTCATCTTT
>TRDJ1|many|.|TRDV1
CALGPSGGRTDKLIF
TGTGCTCTTGGTCCCTCGGGGGGGAGGACCGATAAACTCATCTTT
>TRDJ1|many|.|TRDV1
CALGELLPTGGYTDKLIF
TGTGCTCTTGGGGAACTCCTTCCTACTGGGGGGTACACCGATAAACTCATCTTT
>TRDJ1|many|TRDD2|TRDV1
CALGAQDLPTTLGIGRTDKLIF
TGTGCTCTTGGGGCTCAGGACCTTCCTACCACGTTGGGGATTGGAAGGACCGATAAACTCATCTTT
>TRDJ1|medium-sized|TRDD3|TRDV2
CACDTVNRPSMGDTRPHPKLIF
TGTGCCTGTGACACCGTAAATCGGCCGTCAATGGGGGATACACGTCCTCATCCAAAACTCATCTTT
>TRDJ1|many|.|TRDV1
CALGDLYSLIF
TGTGCTCTTGGGGACCTCTACTCACTCATCTTT
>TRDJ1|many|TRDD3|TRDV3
CASLPYWGMHTDKLIF
TGTGCCTCACTTCCATACTGGGGGATGCACACCGATAAACTCATCTTT
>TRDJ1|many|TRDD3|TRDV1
CALGELVPQWDTHTDKLIF
TGTGCTCTTGGGGAACTAGTTCCACAATGGGATACCCACACCGATAAACTCATCTTT
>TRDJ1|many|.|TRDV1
CALGEPRRYSGWSYTDKLIF
TGTGCTCTTGGGGAACCTCGGCGATATTCGGGATGGTCGTACACCGATAAACTCATCTTT
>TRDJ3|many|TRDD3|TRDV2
CACDSVLGASSWDTRQMFF
TGTGCCTGTGACAGCGTACTGGGGGCCAGCTCCTGGGACACCCGACAGATGTTTTTC
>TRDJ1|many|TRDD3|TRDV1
CALGEKQGWGTSPYSTDKLIF
TGTGCTCTTGGGGAAAAACAGGGCTGGGGGACCTCCCCATATTCGACCGATAAACTCATCTTT
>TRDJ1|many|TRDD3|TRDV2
CACDTLGERDKLIF
TGTGCCTGTGACACCTTGGGGGAGCGGGATAAACTCATCTTT
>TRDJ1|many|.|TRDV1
CALGEPSHFPHTDKLIF
TGTGCTCTTGGGGAACCATCCCACTTCCCCCACACCGATAAACTCATCTTT
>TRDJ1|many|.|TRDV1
CALTLAITGYSYTDKLIF
TGTGCTCTTACTTTAGCCATTACTGGGTATTCTTACACCGATAAACTCATCTTT
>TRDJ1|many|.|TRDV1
CALGEADTQPFLWGDTDKLIF
TGTGCTCTTGGGGAAGCCGATACACAACCCTTCCTTTGGGGGGACACCGATAAACTCATCTTT
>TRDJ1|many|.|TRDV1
CALGEGVADHTDKLIF
TGTGCTCTTGGGGAAGGGGTGGCAGACCACACCGATAAACTCATCTTT
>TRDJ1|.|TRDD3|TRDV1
CALGAKEDTRRKDKLIF
TGTGCTCTTGGGGCTAAGGAGGATACGCGAAGAAAGGATAAACTCATCTTT
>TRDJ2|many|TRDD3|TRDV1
CALGELGLGDPPTAQLFF
TGTGCTCTTGGGGAACTCGGACTGGGGGACCCACCGACAGCACAACTCTTCTTT
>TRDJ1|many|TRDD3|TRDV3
CAFGRSPRRIRDKLIF
TGTGCCTTTGGTCGATCTCCACGGCGGATACGCGATAAACTCATCTTT
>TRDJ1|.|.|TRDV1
CALGETARTPPDALMYTDKLIF
TGTGCTCTTGGGGAAACGGCCCGGACCCCCCCAGACGCTCTGATGTACACCGATAAACTCATCTTT
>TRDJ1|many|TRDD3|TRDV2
CACEELTGGHTDKLIF
TGTGCCTGTGAGGAGCTTACTGGGGGCCACACCGATAAACTCATCTTT
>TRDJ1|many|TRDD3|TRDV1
CALGARGGYTRNKLIF
TGTGCTCTTGGGGCCCGAGGGGGATACACGAGGAATAAACTCATCTTT
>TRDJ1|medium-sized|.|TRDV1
CALGELLFLNSCYTDKLIF
TGTGCTCTTGGGGAACTATTGTTCCTAAACTCCTGTTACACCGATAAACTCATCTTT
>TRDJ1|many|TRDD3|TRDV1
CALGEALRAWGAPMYTDKLIF
TGTGCTCTTGGGGAGGCCCTGAGAGCCTGGGGGGCTCCGATGTACACCGATAAACTCATCTTT
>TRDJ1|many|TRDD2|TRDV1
CALGELFLPVGYQRKLIF
TGTGCTCTTGGGGAACTCTTCCTACCCGTGGGGTATCAGCGAAAACTCATCTTT
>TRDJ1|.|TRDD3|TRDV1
CALGELRYWGIRETDKLIF
TGTGCTCTTGGGGAACTTCGGTACTGGGGGATAAGGGAGACCGATAAACTCATCTTT
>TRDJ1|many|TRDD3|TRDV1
CALGEPMLPLGVDTDKLIF
TGTGCTCTTGGGGAACCTATGCTCCCCCTGGGGGTCGACACCGATAAACTCATCTTT
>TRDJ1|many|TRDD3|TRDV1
CALGERWPRGPWGIRVYTDKLIF
TGTGCTCTTGGGGAACGATGGCCCCGGGGACCCTGGGGGATACGTGTTTATACCGATAAACTCATCTTT
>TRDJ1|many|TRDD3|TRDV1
CALGVLPGGGYELGGKLIF
TGTGCTCTTGGGGTACTCCCCGGTGGGGGATACGAATTGGGTGGTAAACTCATCTTT
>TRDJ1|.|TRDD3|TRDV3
CASDAQDTSYWGIGATDKLIF
TGTGCCTCCGATGCCCAAGATACCTCTTACTGGGGGATAGGGGCCACCGATAAACTCATCTTT
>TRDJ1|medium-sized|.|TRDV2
CACDTGDAYTDKLIF
TGTGCCTGTGACACCGGGGATGCGTACACCGATAAACTCATCTTT
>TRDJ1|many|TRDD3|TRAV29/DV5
CAANYWGSHTDKLIF
TGTGCAGCAAACTACTGGGGGAGCCACACCGATAAACTCATCTTT
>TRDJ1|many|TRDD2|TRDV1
CALGTSIPTVWECTDKLIF
TGTGCTCTTGGGACCTCTATTCCTACAGTGTGGGAGTGCACCGATAAACTCATCTTT